Listed below are T cell receptor beta chains from one sample, sequenced in a study of blood T cell repertoires in COVID-19. Generated by immunoSEQ multiplex PCR, the TCRdb table keeps only in-frame clones and is missing some. This table holds tens of thousands of clones, around nine tenths found once. Sequencing input: peripheral blood. Source of these receptors: a man in his 60s with acute or convalescent COVID-19. Each CDR3 is given with its conserved first and last residue. The order of the fields is V gene, J gene, clone size, D gene, CDR3 DNA, CDR3 protein. A D gene is named only where the DNA matches it firmly. Rows may omit the clone size; those that give it use once, few, many or a size class.

v_gene: TRBV5-1
j_gene: TRBJ2-3
abundance: .
d_gene: .
CDR3nt: TGCGCCAGCAGGACTGTTGGGGATACGCAGTATTTT
CDR3aa: CASRTVGDTQYF

v_gene: TRBV23-1
j_gene: TRBJ2-5
abundance: once
d_gene: .
CDR3nt: TGCGCCAGCAGTCAATCGGCGGGGCAAGAGACCCAGTACTTC
CDR3aa: CASSQSAGQETQYF

v_gene: TRBV15
j_gene: TRBJ1-1
abundance: .
d_gene: TRBD1
CDR3nt: TGTGCCACCAGCAGACCAGGGGGCACTGAAGCTTTCTTT
CDR3aa: CATSRPGGTEAFF

v_gene: TRBV9
j_gene: TRBJ2-5
abundance: .
d_gene: TRBD2
CDR3nt: TGTGCCAGCAGCGTAGCTCTAGCGGGGATCCAAGAGACCCAGTACTTC
CDR3aa: CASSVALAGIQETQYF

v_gene: TRBV6-5
j_gene: TRBJ1-2
abundance: .
d_gene: .
CDR3nt: TGTGCCAGCAGTTACTCCCCTCCAGGAACCGGCTATGGCTACACCTTC
CDR3aa: CASSYSPPGTGYGYTF

v_gene: TRBV2
j_gene: TRBJ1-5
abundance: .
d_gene: TRBD1
CDR3nt: TGTGCCAGCAGCGCTGGGACAGGGGGAAATCAGCCCCAGCATTTT
CDR3aa: CASSAGTGGNQPQHF

v_gene: TRBV19
j_gene: TRBJ2-7
abundance: once
d_gene: .
CDR3nt: TGTGCCAGTAGTCCATTGGGGGCCTTGACGGCCGGACCACCACCGCAGTACTTC
CDR3aa: CASSPLGALTAGPPPQYF

v_gene: TRBV19
j_gene: TRBJ2-1
abundance: .
d_gene: TRBD2
CDR3nt: TGTGCCAGTAGCGGAGCGGGGGGGGCGTACAATGAGCAGTTCTTC
CDR3aa: CASSGAGGAYNEQFF

v_gene: TRBV29-1
j_gene: TRBJ2-1
abundance: .
d_gene: TRBD2
CDR3nt: TGCAGCGTCTCATGGGGACTAGCGGGTCTCCTACCCTCCTACAATGAGCAGTTCTTC
CDR3aa: CSVSWGLAGLLPSYNEQFF

v_gene: TRBV6-6
j_gene: TRBJ2-7
abundance: once
d_gene: .
CDR3nt: TGTGCCAGCAGTTGGACAGCTAGCTCCTACGAGCAGTACTTC
CDR3aa: CASSWTASSYEQYF

v_gene: TRBV5-1
j_gene: TRBJ1-2
abundance: .
d_gene: .
CDR3nt: TGCGCCAGCAGCCCAGCAGGGGATCTTGGCTACACCTTC
CDR3aa: CASSPAGDLGYTF

v_gene: TRBV19
j_gene: TRBJ1-1
abundance: .
d_gene: TRBD1
CDR3nt: TGTGCCAGTAGGGACAGGGGATGGACTGAAGCTTTCTTT
CDR3aa: CASRDRGWTEAFF

v_gene: TRBV7-9
j_gene: TRBJ1-2
abundance: .
d_gene: .
CDR3nt: TGTGCCAGCAGCTTAGCGGCCTCTCTTCCCTATGGCTACACCTTC
CDR3aa: CASSLAASLPYGYTF

v_gene: TRBV19
j_gene: TRBJ2-1
abundance: .
d_gene: TRBD2
CDR3nt: TGTGCCAGTAGCCCCATCACTAGCGGGAGCGTCAATGAGCAGTTCTTC
CDR3aa: CASSPITSGSVNEQFF

v_gene: TRBV18
j_gene: TRBJ1-5
abundance: .
d_gene: .
CDR3nt: TGTGCCAGCTCACCATACGGTAGCAATCAGCCCCAGCATTTT
CDR3aa: CASSPYGSNQPQHF

v_gene: TRBV29-1
j_gene: TRBJ2-5
abundance: .
d_gene: .
CDR3nt: TGCAGCGTTGTATCCCCTAAGAAAGAGACCCAGTACTTC
CDR3aa: CSVVSPKKETQYF

v_gene: TRBV27
j_gene: TRBJ2-2
abundance: .
d_gene: TRBD1
CDR3nt: TGTGCCAGCAGTTTGACAGGGATCGGGGAGCTGTTTTTT
CDR3aa: CASSLTGIGELFF

v_gene: TRBV21-1
j_gene: TRBJ2-3
abundance: .
d_gene: .
CDR3nt: TGTGCCAGCAGCACCAACGGGGGATGGCGGGGAACTGCCTCCGTAGATACGCAGTATTTT
CDR3aa: CASSTNGGWRGTASVDTQYF

v_gene: TRBV11-3
j_gene: TRBJ2-1
abundance: once
d_gene: TRBD2
CDR3nt: TGTGCCAGCAGGGGGACTAGCAATGGTGAGCAGTTCTTC
CDR3aa: CASRGTSNGEQFF

v_gene: TRBV6-5
j_gene: TRBJ2-1
abundance: .
d_gene: .
CDR3nt: TGTGCCAGCAACGAAGGAGCGTACAATGAGCAGTTCTTC
CDR3aa: CASNEGAYNEQFF

v_gene: TRBV7-2
j_gene: TRBJ1-4
abundance: .
d_gene: TRBD1
CDR3nt: TGTGCCAGCAGTTTCGACAGGGGGCAGGGTGAAAAACTGTTTTTT
CDR3aa: CASSFDRGQGEKLFF

v_gene: TRBV5-1
j_gene: TRBJ1-5
abundance: once
d_gene: .
CDR3nt: TGCGCCAGCAGCTTGGCGGGGGGTGATCAGCCCCAGCATTTT
CDR3aa: CASSLAGGDQPQHF

v_gene: TRBV9
j_gene: TRBJ2-7
abundance: .
d_gene: TRBD2
CDR3nt: TGTGCCAGCAGCGTAGGTCTAGCGGGGACCTACGAGCAGTACTTC
CDR3aa: CASSVGLAGTYEQYF

v_gene: TRBV7-9
j_gene: TRBJ1-2
abundance: .
d_gene: .
CDR3nt: TGTGCCAGCAGCTTAGCCTCCCAGGAATATGGCTACACCTTC
CDR3aa: CASSLASQEYGYTF

v_gene: TRBV6-5
j_gene: TRBJ1-1
abundance: .
d_gene: .
CDR3nt: TGTGCCAGCAGTCTTTCCCGGTGGGGAGACACTGAAGCTTTCTTT
CDR3aa: CASSLSRWGDTEAFF

v_gene: TRBV14
j_gene: TRBJ2-7
abundance: .
d_gene: TRBD2
CDR3nt: TGTGCCAGCAGCCAAGATTACGGGAGGAACGAGCAGTACTTC
CDR3aa: CASSQDYGRNEQYF

v_gene: TRBV11-2
j_gene: TRBJ2-6
abundance: few
d_gene: .
CDR3nt: TGTGCCAGCAGCTCATTTGGAGACGGTGGGGCCAACGTCCTGACTTTC
CDR3aa: CASSSFGDGGANVLTF

v_gene: TRBV5-4
j_gene: TRBJ1-4
abundance: .
d_gene: TRBD1
CDR3nt: TGTGCCAGCAGAAAGGGACAGGGCCATGAAAAACTGTTTTTT
CDR3aa: CASRKGQGHEKLFF

v_gene: TRBV12-3/TRBV12-4
j_gene: TRBJ1-2
abundance: .
d_gene: .
CDR3nt: TGTGCCAGCAGCCAAGGGGATTACTATGGCTACACCTTC
CDR3aa: CASSQGDYYGYTF

v_gene: TRBV28
j_gene: TRBJ1-6
abundance: .
d_gene: .
CDR3nt: TGTGCCAGCAGCCGACTGAGCTCCTATAATTCACCCCTCCACTTT
CDR3aa: CASSRLSSYNSPLHF

v_gene: TRBV3-1/TRBV3-2
j_gene: TRBJ1-2
abundance: .
d_gene: .
CDR3nt: TGTGCCAGCAGCCCTAACAGGGATGGCTACACCTTC
CDR3aa: CASSPNRDGYTF

v_gene: TRBV7-8
j_gene: TRBJ2-5
abundance: .
d_gene: TRBD1
CDR3nt: TGTGCCAGCAGCTCGGGACAGGGGCTTGAAGAGACCCAGTACTTC
CDR3aa: CASSSGQGLEETQYF

v_gene: TRBV7-9
j_gene: TRBJ1-2
abundance: .
d_gene: TRBD1
CDR3nt: TGTGCCAGCACCCCGCGTCAGGGGGCCTATGGCTACACCTTC
CDR3aa: CASTPRQGAYGYTF

v_gene: TRBV6-5
j_gene: TRBJ2-5
abundance: .
d_gene: .
CDR3nt: TGTGCCAGCAGCCCCGGGGGAGCGGCAGAGACCCAGTACTTC
CDR3aa: CASSPGGAAETQYF

v_gene: TRBV19
j_gene: TRBJ1-6
abundance: .
d_gene: .
CDR3nt: TGTGCCAGCCAAGCGGGACAACGTATACCCCTCCACTTT
CDR3aa: CASQAGQRIPLHF

v_gene: TRBV6-2/TRBV6-3
j_gene: TRBJ2-1
abundance: .
d_gene: .
CDR3nt: TGTGCCAGCAGTCCGGGACTTGCCTACAATGAGCAGTTCTTC
CDR3aa: CASSPGLAYNEQFF

v_gene: TRBV2
j_gene: TRBJ1-1
abundance: .
d_gene: TRBD1
CDR3nt: TGTGCCAGCAGTCTACAGGGGCACACTGAAGCTTTCTTT
CDR3aa: CASSLQGHTEAFF

v_gene: TRBV7-9
j_gene: TRBJ1-4
abundance: few
d_gene: TRBD1
CDR3nt: TGTGCCAGCAGCCCGGGACAGAATGAAAAACTGTTTTTT
CDR3aa: CASSPGQNEKLFF

v_gene: TRBV7-2
j_gene: TRBJ2-2
abundance: .
d_gene: .
CDR3nt: TGTGCCAGCAGCCTTAGCGGGACAGCCTTGACCGGGGAGCTGTTTTTT
CDR3aa: CASSLSGTALTGELFF

v_gene: TRBV7-9
j_gene: TRBJ1-3
abundance: .
d_gene: .
CDR3nt: TGTGCCAGTGGATTGGAGCCTGGAAACACCATATATTTT
CDR3aa: CASGLEPGNTIYF

v_gene: TRBV19
j_gene: TRBJ2-5
abundance: .
d_gene: .
CDR3nt: TGTGCCAGTGGGACTGTGGGGTGGAGGGAGACCCAGTACTTC
CDR3aa: CASGTVGWRETQYF

v_gene: TRBV7-9
j_gene: TRBJ2-7
abundance: .
d_gene: TRBD1
CDR3nt: TGTGCCAGCAGCTTAGCTGGGACAGTTTACGAGCAGTACTTC
CDR3aa: CASSLAGTVYEQYF

v_gene: TRBV6-5
j_gene: TRBJ1-1
abundance: .
d_gene: .
CDR3nt: TGTGCCAGCGAACATGTCTCTGAAGCTTTCTTT
CDR3aa: CASEHVSEAFF

v_gene: TRBV18
j_gene: TRBJ2-5
abundance: .
d_gene: TRBD2
CDR3nt: TGTGCCAGCTCACCACTGCGGGAGGGGTATCGAGAGACCCAGTACTTC
CDR3aa: CASSPLREGYRETQYF

v_gene: TRBV6-5
j_gene: TRBJ2-3
abundance: .
d_gene: .
CDR3nt: TGTGCCAGCAACCTCCAGACAGCCAGCACAGATACGCAGTATTTT
CDR3aa: CASNLQTASTDTQYF

v_gene: TRBV27
j_gene: TRBJ1-3
abundance: .
d_gene: .
CDR3nt: TGTGCCAGCAGTTTACGCGGGGGGCATGGAAACACCATATATTTT
CDR3aa: CASSLRGGHGNTIYF

v_gene: TRBV5-1
j_gene: TRBJ2-1
abundance: .
d_gene: TRBD2
CDR3nt: TGCGCCAGCAGCCTAGCGGTTAGCTCCTACAATGAGCAGTTCTTC
CDR3aa: CASSLAVSSYNEQFF

v_gene: TRBV18
j_gene: TRBJ1-4
abundance: .
d_gene: TRBD1
CDR3nt: TGTGCCAGCTCACCAGGACAGGGCGCTGAAAAACTGTTTTTT
CDR3aa: CASSPGQGAEKLFF

v_gene: TRBV9
j_gene: TRBJ2-7
abundance: .
d_gene: .
CDR3nt: TGTGCCAGCAGCGTAGTGCAGGGGTACGAGCAGTACTTC
CDR3aa: CASSVVQGYEQYF

v_gene: TRBV10-3
j_gene: TRBJ2-1
abundance: .
d_gene: TRBD2
CDR3nt: TGTGCCATACGAGGGGGGCTAGCGGGAGGGTTACAGTTCTTC
CDR3aa: CAIRGGLAGGLQFF

v_gene: TRBV5-1
j_gene: TRBJ2-5
abundance: .
d_gene: .
CDR3nt: TGCGCCAGCAGCTGGGGCCATCTGAGGCAAGAGACCCAGTACTTC
CDR3aa: CASSWGHLRQETQYF

v_gene: TRBV19
j_gene: TRBJ1-4
abundance: .
d_gene: .
CDR3nt: TGTGCCAGTAGCGATGGGAGGGTCGGTGGAAAACTGTTTTTT
CDR3aa: CASSDGRVGGKLFF

v_gene: TRBV10-3
j_gene: TRBJ1-1
abundance: once
d_gene: .
CDR3nt: TGTGCCATCAGCGTCAGAAGCGCGGACACTGAAGCTTTCTTT
CDR3aa: CAISVRSADTEAFF

v_gene: TRBV14
j_gene: TRBJ2-7
abundance: .
d_gene: .
CDR3nt: TGTGCCAGCAGCCAGCGCTCCGGTACAGGGCAAGCCGAGCAGTACTTC
CDR3aa: CASSQRSGTGQAEQYF

v_gene: TRBV18
j_gene: TRBJ2-5
abundance: .
d_gene: .
CDR3nt: TGTGCCAGCTCACCAATGAGCGGAGGGGAGACCCAGTACTTC
CDR3aa: CASSPMSGGETQYF